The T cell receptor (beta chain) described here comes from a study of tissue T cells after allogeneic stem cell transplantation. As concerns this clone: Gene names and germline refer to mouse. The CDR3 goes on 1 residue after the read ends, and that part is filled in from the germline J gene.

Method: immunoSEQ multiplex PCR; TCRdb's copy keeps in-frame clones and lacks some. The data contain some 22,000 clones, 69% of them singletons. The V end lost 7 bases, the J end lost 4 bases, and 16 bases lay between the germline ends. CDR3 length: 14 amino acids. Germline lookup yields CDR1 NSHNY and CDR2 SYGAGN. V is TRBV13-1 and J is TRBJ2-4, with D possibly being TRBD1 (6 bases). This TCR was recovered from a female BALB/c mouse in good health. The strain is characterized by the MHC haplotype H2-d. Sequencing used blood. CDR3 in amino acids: CASAPSGTKNTLYF. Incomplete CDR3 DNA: TGTGCCAGCGCACCTTCCGGGACAAAAAACACCTTGTAC.